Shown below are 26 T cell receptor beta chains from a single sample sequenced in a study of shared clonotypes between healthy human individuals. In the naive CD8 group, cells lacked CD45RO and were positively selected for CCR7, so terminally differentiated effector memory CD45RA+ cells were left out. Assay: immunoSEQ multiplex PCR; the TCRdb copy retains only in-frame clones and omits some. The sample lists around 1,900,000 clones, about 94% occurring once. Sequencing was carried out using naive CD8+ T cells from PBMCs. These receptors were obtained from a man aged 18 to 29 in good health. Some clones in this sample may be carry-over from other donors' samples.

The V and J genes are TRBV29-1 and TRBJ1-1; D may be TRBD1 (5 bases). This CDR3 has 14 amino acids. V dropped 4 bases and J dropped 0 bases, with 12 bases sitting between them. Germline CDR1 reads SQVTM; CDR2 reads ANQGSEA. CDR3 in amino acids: CSVAPSGMNTEAFF. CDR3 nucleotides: TGCAGCGTTGCCCCTTCAGGGATGAACACTGAAGCTTTCTTT.

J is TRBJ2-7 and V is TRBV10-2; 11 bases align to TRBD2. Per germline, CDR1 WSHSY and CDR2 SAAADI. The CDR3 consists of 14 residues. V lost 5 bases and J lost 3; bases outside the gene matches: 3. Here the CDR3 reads CASSSGTSGYEQYF. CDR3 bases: TGCGCCAGCAGTTCCGGGACTAGCGGCTACGAGCAGTACTTC.

CDR3 protein: CASSFDRYSYNEQFF. Written as DNA, the CDR3 is TGTGCCAGCAGTTTCGACAGGTACTCCTACAATGAGCAGTTCTTC. The chain joins TRBV27 to TRBJ2-1; D is perhaps TRBD1 (6 bases). CDR1 and CDR2 from the germline V gene are MNHEY and SMNVEV (reference sequence). Deletions cut 3 bases from V and 0 bases from J, with 9 bases between. This CDR3 comprises 15 residues.

CDR3 sequence reads: CASSVALGGAGYEQYF. The DNA of the CDR3 is TGTGCCAGCAGCGTAGCTCTCGGGGGCGCGGGTTACGAGCAGTACTTC. The gene calls are TRBV9 and TRBJ2-7, with D perhaps assigned TRBD1 or TRBD2 (6 bases each). V shed 0 bases and J shed 4 bases, with 17 bases lying between them. Germline V gives CDR1 SGDLS, CDR2 YYNGEE. The CDR3 is made up of 16 amino acids.

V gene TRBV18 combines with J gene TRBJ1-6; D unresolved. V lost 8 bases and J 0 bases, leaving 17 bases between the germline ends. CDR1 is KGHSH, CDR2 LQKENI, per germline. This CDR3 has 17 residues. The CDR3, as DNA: TGTGCCAGCCGGCCTGCAAGCCCAAGCTCCTATAATTCACCCCTCCACTTT. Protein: CASRPASPSSYNSPLHF.

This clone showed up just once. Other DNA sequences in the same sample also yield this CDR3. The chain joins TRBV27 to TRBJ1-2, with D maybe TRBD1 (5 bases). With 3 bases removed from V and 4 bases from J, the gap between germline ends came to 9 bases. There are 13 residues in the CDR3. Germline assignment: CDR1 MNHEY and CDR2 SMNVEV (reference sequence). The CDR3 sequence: CASSFGGGYGYTF. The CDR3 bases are TGTGCCAGCAGTTTTGGGGGGGGCTATGGCTACACCTTC.

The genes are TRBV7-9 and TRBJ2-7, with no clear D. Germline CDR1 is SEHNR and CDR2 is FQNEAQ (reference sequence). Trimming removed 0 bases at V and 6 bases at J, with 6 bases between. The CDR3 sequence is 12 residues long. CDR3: CASSLAGIEQYF. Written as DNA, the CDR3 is TGTGCCAGCAGCTTAGCGGGGATCGAGCAGTACTTC.

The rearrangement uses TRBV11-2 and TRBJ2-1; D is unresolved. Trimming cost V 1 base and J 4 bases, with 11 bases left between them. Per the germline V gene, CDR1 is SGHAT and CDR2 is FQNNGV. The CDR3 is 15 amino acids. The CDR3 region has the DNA TGTGCCAGCAGCTTAGGGACCTTGGGGTACAATGAGCAGTTCTTC. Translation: CASSLGTLGYNEQFF.

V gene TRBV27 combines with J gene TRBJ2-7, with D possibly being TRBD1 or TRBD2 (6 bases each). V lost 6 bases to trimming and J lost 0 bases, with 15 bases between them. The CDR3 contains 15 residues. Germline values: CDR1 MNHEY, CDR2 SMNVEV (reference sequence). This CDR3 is CASSPRGQGSYEQYF. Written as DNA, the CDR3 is TGTGCCAGCAGCCCCCGGGGGCAGGGCTCCTACGAGCAGTACTTC.

The CDR3: CASGGSLGYEQYF. CDR3 bases: TGTGCCAGCGGCGGGAGCCTCGGTTACGAGCAGTACTTC. This chain links TRBV7-9 with TRBJ2-7; 7 bases are shared with TRBD2. CDR3 length: 13 residues. With V trimmed by 8 bases and J by 4 bases, 8 bases remained unmatched. CDR1 and CDR2 from the germline V gene are SEHNR and FQNEAQ (reference sequence).

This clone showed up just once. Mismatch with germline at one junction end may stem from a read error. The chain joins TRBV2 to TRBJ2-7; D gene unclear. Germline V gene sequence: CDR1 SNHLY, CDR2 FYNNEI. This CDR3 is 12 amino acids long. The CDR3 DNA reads TGTGCCTGCAGAGACCCGCTGCGAGTGGAGTACTTC. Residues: CACRDPLRVEYF.

The CDR3 spells CSTTGVSYEQYF. The CDR3 DNA is TGCAGCACGACAGGAGTCTCCTACGAGCAGTACTTC. This chain uses TRBV29-1 with TRBJ2-7; tentative D call: TRBD1 (6 bases). The ends were cut back, 8 bases at V and 0 bases at J, with 11 bases in the middle. The germline CDR1 and CDR2 sequences are SQVTM and ANQGSEA. CDR3 size: 12 residues.

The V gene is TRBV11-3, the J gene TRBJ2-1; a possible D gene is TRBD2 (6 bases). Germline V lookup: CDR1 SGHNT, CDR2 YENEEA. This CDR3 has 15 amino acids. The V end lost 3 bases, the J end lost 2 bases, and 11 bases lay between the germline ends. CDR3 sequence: CASSFRAGTYNEQFF. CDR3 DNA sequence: TGTGCCAGCAGCTTTAGGGCGGGAACCTACAATGAGCAGTTCTTC.

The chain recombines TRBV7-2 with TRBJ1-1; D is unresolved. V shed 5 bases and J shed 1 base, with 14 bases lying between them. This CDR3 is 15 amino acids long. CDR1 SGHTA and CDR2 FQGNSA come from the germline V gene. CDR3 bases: TGTGCCAGCAGCCTTAGTCGGGCGGCGAACACTGAAGCTTTCTTT. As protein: CASSLSRAANTEAFF.

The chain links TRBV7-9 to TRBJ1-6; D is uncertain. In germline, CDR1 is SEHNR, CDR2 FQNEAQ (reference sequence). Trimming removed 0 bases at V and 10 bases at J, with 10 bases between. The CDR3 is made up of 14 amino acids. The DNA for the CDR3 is TGTGCCAGCAGCTTAGCGCAGAGGTCATCACCCCTCCACTTT. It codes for CASSLAQRSSPLHF.

CDR3 protein: CASSARTSGRDLSEQFF. In nucleotides, the CDR3 is TGTGCCAGCAGCGCCCGGACTAGCGGGAGGGACCTCAGTGAGCAGTTCTTC. V is TRBV9 and J is TRBJ2-1; TRBD2 matches at 15 bases. V trimming: 3 bases; J trimming: 9 bases; junction bases outside the gene matches: 10. CDR3 length equals 17 residues. Germline-derived CDR1 and CDR2 are SGDLS and YYNGEE.

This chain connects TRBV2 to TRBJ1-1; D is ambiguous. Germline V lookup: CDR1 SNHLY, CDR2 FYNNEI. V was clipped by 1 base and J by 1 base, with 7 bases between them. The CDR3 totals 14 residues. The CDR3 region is CASSEVQKNTEAFF. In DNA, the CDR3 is TGTGCCAGCAGTGAAGTTCAGAAGAACACTGAAGCTTTCTTT.

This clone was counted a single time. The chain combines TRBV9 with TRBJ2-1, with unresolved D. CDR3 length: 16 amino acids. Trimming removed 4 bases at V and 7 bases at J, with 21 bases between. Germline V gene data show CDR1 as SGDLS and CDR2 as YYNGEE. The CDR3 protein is CASSPHRTSVGNEQFF. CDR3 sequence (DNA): TGTGCCAGCAGCCCCCACCGGACCAGCGTAGGAAATGAGCAGTTCTTC.

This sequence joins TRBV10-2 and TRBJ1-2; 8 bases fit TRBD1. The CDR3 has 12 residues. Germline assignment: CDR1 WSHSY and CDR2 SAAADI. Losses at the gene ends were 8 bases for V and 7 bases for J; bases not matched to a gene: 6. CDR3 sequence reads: CASGVTGAGYTF. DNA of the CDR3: TGCGCCAGCGGGGTGACAGGGGCTGGCTACACCTTC.

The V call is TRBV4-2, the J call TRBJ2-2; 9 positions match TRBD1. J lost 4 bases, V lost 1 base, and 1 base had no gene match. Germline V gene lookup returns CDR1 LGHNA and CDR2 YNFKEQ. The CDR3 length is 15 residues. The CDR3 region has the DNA TGTGCCAGCAGCCAAGTACAGGGGGCCACCGGGGAGCTGTTTTTT. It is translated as CASSQVQGATGELFF.

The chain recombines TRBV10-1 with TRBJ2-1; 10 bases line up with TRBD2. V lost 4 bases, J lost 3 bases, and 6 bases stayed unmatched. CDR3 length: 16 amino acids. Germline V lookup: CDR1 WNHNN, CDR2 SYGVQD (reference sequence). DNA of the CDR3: TGCGCCAGCAGTGGACATCTAGCGGGAGACTACAATGAGCAGTTCTTC. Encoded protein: CASSGHLAGDYNEQFF.

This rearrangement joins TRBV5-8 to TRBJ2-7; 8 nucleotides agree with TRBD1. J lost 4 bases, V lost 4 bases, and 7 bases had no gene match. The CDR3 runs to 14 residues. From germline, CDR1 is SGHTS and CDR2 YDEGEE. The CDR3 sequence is CASSITGGTYEQYF. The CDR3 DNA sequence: TGTGCCAGCAGCATTACAGGGGGGACATACGAGCAGTACTTC.

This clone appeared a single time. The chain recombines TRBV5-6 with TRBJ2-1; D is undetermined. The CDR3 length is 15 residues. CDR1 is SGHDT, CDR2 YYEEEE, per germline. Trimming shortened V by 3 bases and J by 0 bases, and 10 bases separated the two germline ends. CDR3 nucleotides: TGTGCCAGCAGCTACGACCGGAGCTCCTACAATGAGCAGTTCTTC. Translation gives CASSYDRSSYNEQFF.

In DNA, the CDR3 is TGTGCCAGCAACGAAGAGGGACAGGGCCTTGGGGAGCTGTTTTTT. This sequence encodes CASNEEGQGLGELFF. V usage is TRBV27 and J usage is TRBJ2-2; 9 nucleotides agree with TRBD1. The CDR3 covers 15 residues. Germline lookup yields CDR1 MNHEY and CDR2 SMNVEV (reference sequence). After removal of 7 bases from V and 8 bases from J, the junction contained 11 bases not matched to a gene.

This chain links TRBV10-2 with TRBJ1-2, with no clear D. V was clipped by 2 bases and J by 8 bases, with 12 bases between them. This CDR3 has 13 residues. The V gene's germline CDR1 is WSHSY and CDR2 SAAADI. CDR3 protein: CASSEAAGGGYTF. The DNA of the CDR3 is TGCGCCAGCAGTGAGGCAGCAGGAGGGGGCTACACCTTC.

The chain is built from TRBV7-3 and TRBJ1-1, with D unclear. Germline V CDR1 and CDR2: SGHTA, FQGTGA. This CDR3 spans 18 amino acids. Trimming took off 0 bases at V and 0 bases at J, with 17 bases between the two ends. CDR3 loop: CASSLTYQVSRVNTEAFF. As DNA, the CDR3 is TGTGCCAGCAGCTTAACATACCAGGTATCAAGAGTGAACACTGAAGCTTTCTTT.